Presented here are 3 T cell receptor beta chains from one specimen sequenced in a study of persistence of HIV-infected CD4 T cells (dated by TCRdb to 2018 to 2021). Their antigens remain unidentified. The immunoSEQ hsTCRB assay version 4 in survey mode was used to sequence TCRbeta repertoires from genomic DNA. The clones in this table, taken by TCRdb from immuneACCESS, are in-frame only. Not every clone is retained; where verified, under half of the shortfall comes from an unresolved V gene, and the cause of the rest is unknown. The sample profile shows under 40,000 clones; about 80% of them were found once. In total, the top ten clones hold around 6.6% of the sample. The intended sense of this specimen's treatment or condition label: suppressive antiretroviral therapy. Lysates of CMV-infected fibroblasts were used at around 10 ug/mL for cell stimulation. Memory populations depleted of antigen-responding cells were obtained by sorting nonresponding CD40L-negative CD69-negative CD45RO-high memory CD4+ T cells.

Sample: CD4+ T cells sorted from PBMCs after approximately 18-hour stimulation, taken from a patient who received antiretroviral therapy. The cell subset or site label of this sample denotes: CD40L-CD69- CD45RO-high memory CD4 T cells not responding to CMV lysate. Every receptor here comes from an adult woman with HIV who was CMV-seropositive.

The rearrangement uses TRBV6-2 or TRBV6-3 and TRBJ2-1; D not resolved. Germline V CDR1 and CDR2: MNHEY, SVGEGT. Trimming removed 6 bases at V and 10 bases at J, with 7 bases between. This CDR3 has 10 residues. As DNA, the CDR3 is TGTGCCAGCAGCCCTAAGGAGCAGTTCTTC. It encodes CASSPKEQFF.

In DNA, the CDR3 is TGTGCCAGCAGTGAGGGGGGACAGAACTATGGCTACACCTTC. Its translation is CASSEGGQNYGYTF. The rearrangement links TRBV6-1 to TRBJ1-2; 7 bases match TRBD1. Trimming at V came to 3 bases and at J to 2 bases, leaving 3 bases not matched to a gene. The length of the CDR3 is 14 residues. Germline CDR1 MNHNS, CDR2 SASEGT.

V is TRBV11-3 and J is TRBJ1-1; a possible D gene is TRBD1 (5 bases). The CDR3 is made up of 17 amino acids. V lost 4 bases and J lost 4, with 22 bases in between. Per the germline V gene, CDR1 is SGHNT and CDR2 is YENEEA. Written as DNA, the CDR3 is TGTGCCAGCAGCTCCCCGGCCGGGACGGCGGCGTCCACTGAAGCTTTCTTT. It yields the protein CASSSPAGTAASTEAFF.